The T cell receptor beta chain described here comes from a study of control samples from healthy donors and cancer patients. Here immunoSEQ multiplex PCR was the method, and the copy in TCRdb shows in-frame clones only, minus some. The profile shows some 130,000 clones, 90% of them singletons. The CDR3 extends over 13 amino acids. CDR1 is SGHAT, CDR2 FQNNGV, per germline. V gave up 1 base and J gave up 6 bases, with 4 bases separating them. The sequence was obtained from a man aged 35-49 years in good health. This chain joins TRBV11-2 and TRBJ1-6; D is uncertain. Sequences were obtained from blood. The CDR3 protein is CASSLGSNSPLHF. As DNA, the CDR3 is TGTGCCAGCAGCTTAGGCAGTAATTCACCCCTCCACTTT. The full variable domain, in which reference TRBV11-2 and TRBJ1-6 provide the parts outside the CDR3, is EAGVAQSPRYKIIEKRQSVAFWCNPISGHATLYWYQQILGQGPKLLIQFQNNGVVDDSQLPKDRFSAERLKGVDSTLKIQPAKLEDSAVYLCASSLGSNSPLHFGNGTRLTVT.